The entry below gives a single TCR beta chain sequence along with its context. V was shortened by 1 base and J by 7 bases, with 1 base between the two germline ends. Germline V CDR1 and CDR2: SQVTM, ANQGSEA. The CDR3 runs 9 residues. This sample was included in a study of OX40 agonist ivuxolimab in advanced cancers. Study context: Ivuxolimab, an agonistic anti-OX40 (CD134) antibody, was given to patients. Patients receiving dose escalation had hepatocellular carcinoma, melanoma, renal cell or head and neck cancer.

The table came from immunoSEQ multiplex PCR; TCRdb's copy has only in-frame clones and leaves some out. The sample consists of about 77,000 clones, approximately 85% of them appearing once. Patients with a history of autoimmune disease or on systemic immunosuppression were excluded. The material sequenced was CD4+ or CD8+ T cells sorted from blood, taken in a trial of the OX40 agonist ivuxolimab. The chain is built from TRBV29-1 and TRBJ1-2; no firm D call. The TCR originated in an adult with an advanced solid tumor such as melanoma, head and neck, liver or kidney cancer. The CDR3 DNA reads TGCAGCGTTGAAGGTGGCTACACCTTC. Translating it yields CSVEGGYTF.